Presented here are 9 T cell receptor beta chains from one specimen sequenced in a study of early T cells in non-severe SARS-CoV-2 infection. TCRdb called the 5' RACE reads again in MiXCR, with one record for every CDR3 protein. The table records about 52,000 distinct CDR3 sequences, 11% of them present only once. Sequencing used whole blood. Receptors were obtained from an adult who was a healthcare worker with PCR-confirmed SARS-CoV-2 infection or an uninfected control (not recorded which).

In its sample, this clonotype was seen a few times. V and J are TRBV9 and TRBJ2-3; 9 bases align to TRBD2. Unmatched junction bases numbered 3, after V lost 0 bases and J lost 1 base. This CDR3 has 16 amino acids. Germline values: CDR1 SGDLS, CDR2 YYNGEE. The CDR3 nucleotides read TGTGCCAGCAGCGTAGGGGCTAGCGGGGGCACAGATACGCAGTATTTT. Its translation is CASSVGASGGTDTQYF.

This clonotype occurred many times. The chain joins TRBV12-3 or TRBV12-4 to TRBJ1-1, with D possibly TRBD1 on 6 matching bases. With 3 bases removed from V and 3 bases from J, the gap between germline ends came to 8 bases. The CDR3 totals 13 residues. The CDR3 coding sequence is TGTGCCAGCAGTTTGAGGGGGGACACTGAAGCTTTCTTT. The encoded protein is CASSLRGDTEAFF.

CDR3 nucleotide sequence: TGCAGCGTTGAAGGCGGCGCTGGGGCCAACGTCCTGACTTTC. Protein product: CSVEGGAGANVLTF. The chain joins TRBV29-1 to TRBJ2-6, with D hard to call. The CDR3 is 14 residues long. V was pared by 1 base and J by 2 bases, with 6 bases between. Germline-derived CDR1 and CDR2 are SQVTM and ANQGSEA.

This clonotype showed up just a few times. J is TRBJ2-7 and V is TRBV28; no firm D call. The CDR3 has 15 residues. Between the trimmed V and J ends, which lost 7 bases and 0 bases, there was a span of 16 bases. Germline V gene sequence: CDR1 MDHEN, CDR2 SYDVKM. CDR3 DNA sequence: TGTGCCAGCATTTCCTCTTCCGGCCTCTCCTACGAGCAGTACTTC. Protein product: CASISSSGLSYEQYF. Full variable domain (rest looked up from reference TRBV28 and TRBJ2-7): DVKVTQSSRYLVKRTGEKVFLECVQDMDHENMFWYRQDPGLGLRLIYFSYDVKMKEKGDIPEGYSVSREKKERFSLILESASTNQTSMYLCASISSSGLSYEQYFGPGTRLTVT.

The chain joins TRBV30 to TRBJ1-3; 8 bases fit TRBD1. The CDR3 consists of 15 residues. J gave up 0 bases and V 8 bases, and 9 bases lay outside the gene matches. In germline, CDR1 is GTSNPN, CDR2 SVGIG (reference sequence). The CDR3 region has the DNA TGTGCCGGACGGGACAGGATATTCTCTGGAAACACCATATATTTT. Encoded protein: CAGRDRIFSGNTIYF.

This clonotype was counted a few times. One junction end does not reproduce the germline sequence, and a read error may be involved. The V call is TRBV7-9, the J call TRBJ1-3; D unclear. The CDR3 is made up of 15 amino acids. Germline lookup yields CDR1 SEHNR and CDR2 FQNEAQ (reference sequence). This CDR3 is CASSSGPSSGNTIYF. The CDR3 DNA follows: TGTGCCAGCAGCTCTGGACCGAGCTCTGGAAACACTATATATTTT.

The CDR3 spells CASSMTGVDIQYF. CDR3 nucleotide sequence: TGTGCCAGCAGTATGACAGGGGTAGACATTCAGTACTTC. The chain recombines TRBV28 with TRBJ2-4; TRBD1 matches 8 bases. Trimming at V came to 5 bases and at J to 8 bases, leaving 5 bases not matched to a gene. CDR1 MDHEN and CDR2 SYDVKM come from the germline V gene. This CDR3 comprises 13 residues.

This clonotype was found a few times. This chain connects TRBV4-1 to TRBJ2-3; 10 bases match TRBD1. Germline trimming cut 3 bases from V and 2 bases from J; bases unmatched to any gene: 11. CDR1 is MGHRA, CDR2 YSYEKL, per germline. The CDR3 totals 18 residues. DNA of the CDR3: TGCGCCAGCAGCCACCCCAGAGCTCGACAGGGGGCCACAGATACGCAGTATTTT. Residues: CASSHPRARQGATDTQYF.

A note on this clonotype: A read error may explain this, as a much larger clone is one base away. The chain couples TRBV5-1 to TRBJ1-2; perhaps TRBD1 as D (5 bases). The CDR3 totals 13 residues. Germline assignment: CDR1 SGHRS and CDR2 YFSETQ. The CDR3 loop reads CASSVDTTYGHTF. The CDR3 DNA is TGCGCCAGCAGCGTGGACACAACTTATGGCCACACCTTC.